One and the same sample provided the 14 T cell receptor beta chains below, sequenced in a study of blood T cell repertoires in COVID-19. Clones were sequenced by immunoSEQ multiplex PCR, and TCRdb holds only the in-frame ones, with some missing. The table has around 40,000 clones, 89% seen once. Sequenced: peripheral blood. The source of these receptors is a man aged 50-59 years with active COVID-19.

Here the CDR3 reads CASSLGLAVLGETQYF. Written as DNA, the CDR3 is TGTGCCAGCAGCTTAGGACTAGCCGTTTTGGGAGAGACCCAGTACTTC. The chain uses TRBV7-7 and TRBJ2-5; 7 bases align to TRBD2. Trimming took 1 base from V and 4 from J; bases not matched to a gene: 9. Germline CDR1 SSHAT, CDR2 FNYEAQ (reference sequence). This CDR3 has 16 residues.

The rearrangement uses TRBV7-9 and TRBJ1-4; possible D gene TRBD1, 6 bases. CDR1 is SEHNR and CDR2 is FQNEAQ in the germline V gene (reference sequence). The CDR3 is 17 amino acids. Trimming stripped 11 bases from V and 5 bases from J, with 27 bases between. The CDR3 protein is CAGSLPRDIRTNEKLFF. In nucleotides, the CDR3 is TGTGCCGGCTCACTTCCCCGGGACATTAGGACCAATGAAAAACTGTTTTTT.

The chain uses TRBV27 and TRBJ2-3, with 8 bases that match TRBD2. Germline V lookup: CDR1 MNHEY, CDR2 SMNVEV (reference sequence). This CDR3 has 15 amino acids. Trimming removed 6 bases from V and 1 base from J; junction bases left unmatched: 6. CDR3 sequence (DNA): TGTGCCAGCAGCCTTATCGGGGGGGGCACAGATACGCAGTATTTT. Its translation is CASSLIGGGTDTQYF.

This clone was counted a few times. CDR3 protein: CASSEAGGIYGYTF. CDR3 coding DNA: TGTGCCAGCAGTGAAGCAGGAGGAATCTATGGCTACACCTTC. The genes are TRBV6-1 and TRBJ1-2, with D unclear. This CDR3 is 14 amino acids long. Germline lookup yields CDR1 MNHNS and CDR2 SASEGT. With 0 bases removed from V and 4 bases from J, the gap between germline ends came to 9 bases.

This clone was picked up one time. CDR3 protein: CASSVGDSGATDTQYF. CDR3 in DNA: TGTGCCAGCAGCGTAGGTGATAGCGGGGCCACAGATACGCAGTATTTT. The chain links TRBV9 to TRBJ2-3; 8 bases fit TRBD2. V gave up 0 bases and J gave up 2 bases; unmatched junction bases: 5. Germline V CDR1 and CDR2: SGDLS, YYNGEE. CDR3 length: 16 residues.

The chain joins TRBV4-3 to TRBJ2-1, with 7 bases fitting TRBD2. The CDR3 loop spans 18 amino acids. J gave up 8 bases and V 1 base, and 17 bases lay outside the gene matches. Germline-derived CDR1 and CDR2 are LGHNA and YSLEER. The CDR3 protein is CASSQVLLVGGPSDEQFF. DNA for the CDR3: TGCGCCAGCAGCCAAGTTTTATTGGTGGGAGGGCCCTCGGATGAGCAGTTCTTC.

CDR3: CSVEGDRGTSGPYEQYF. CDR3 nucleotide sequence: TGCAGCGTTGAAGGGGACAGGGGCACTAGCGGGCCCTACGAGCAGTACTTC. The chain has TRBV29-1 and TRBJ2-7; D is possibly TRBD1 (10 bases). Trimming took off 1 base at V and 2 bases at J, with 21 bases between the two ends. The germline V gene has CDR1 SQVTM and CDR2 ANQGSEA. The CDR3 has 17 residues.

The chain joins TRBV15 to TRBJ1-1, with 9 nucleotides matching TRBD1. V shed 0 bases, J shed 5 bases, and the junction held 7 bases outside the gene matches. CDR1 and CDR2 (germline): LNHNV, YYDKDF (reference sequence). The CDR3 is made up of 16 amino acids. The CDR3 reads CATSRDRGQGLTEAFF. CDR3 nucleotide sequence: TGTGCCACCAGCAGAGATCGAGGACAGGGGTTGACTGAAGCTTTCTTT.

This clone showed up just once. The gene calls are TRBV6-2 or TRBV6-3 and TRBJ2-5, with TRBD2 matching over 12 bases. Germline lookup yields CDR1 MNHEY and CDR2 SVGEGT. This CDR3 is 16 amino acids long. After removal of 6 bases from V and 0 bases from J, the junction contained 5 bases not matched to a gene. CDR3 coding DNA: TGTGCCAGCAGCCAGAGACTAGCGGGAGACCAAGAGACCCAGTACTTC. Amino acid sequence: CASSQRLAGDQETQYF.

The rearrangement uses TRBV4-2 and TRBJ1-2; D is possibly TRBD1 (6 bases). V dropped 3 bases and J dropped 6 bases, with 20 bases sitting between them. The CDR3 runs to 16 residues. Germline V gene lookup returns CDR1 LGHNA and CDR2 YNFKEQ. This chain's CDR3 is CASSQPLQGTTDGYTF. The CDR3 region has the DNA TGTGCCAGCAGCCAGCCGCTACAGGGAACAACGGATGGCTACACCTTC.

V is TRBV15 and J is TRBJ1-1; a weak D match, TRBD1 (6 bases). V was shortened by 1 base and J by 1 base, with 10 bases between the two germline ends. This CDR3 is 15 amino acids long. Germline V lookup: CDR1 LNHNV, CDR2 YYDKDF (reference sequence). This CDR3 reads CATSRAGHPNTEAFF. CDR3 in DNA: TGTGCCACCAGCAGAGCGGGACACCCGAACACTGAAGCTTTCTTT.

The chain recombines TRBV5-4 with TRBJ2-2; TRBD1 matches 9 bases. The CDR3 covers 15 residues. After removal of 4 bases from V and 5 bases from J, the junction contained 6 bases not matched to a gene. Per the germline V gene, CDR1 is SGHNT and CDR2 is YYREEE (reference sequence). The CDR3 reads CASSGDRVRTGELFF. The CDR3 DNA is TGTGCCAGCAGCGGGGACAGGGTGAGAACCGGGGAGCTGTTTTTT. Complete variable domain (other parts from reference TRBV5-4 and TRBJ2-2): ETGVTQSPTHLIKTRGQQVTLRCSSQSGHNTVSWYQQALGQGPQFIFQYYREEENGRGNFPPRFSGLQFPNYSSELNVNALELDDSALYLCASSGDRVRTGELFFGEGSRLTVL.

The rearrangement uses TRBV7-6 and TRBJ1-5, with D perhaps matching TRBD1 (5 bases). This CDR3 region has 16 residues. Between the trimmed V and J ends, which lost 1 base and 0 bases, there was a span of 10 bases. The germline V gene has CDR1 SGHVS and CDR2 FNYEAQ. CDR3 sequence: CASSLGPGNSNQPQHF. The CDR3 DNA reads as TGTGCCAGCAGCTTAGGGCCAGGGAATAGCAATCAGCCCCAGCATTTT.

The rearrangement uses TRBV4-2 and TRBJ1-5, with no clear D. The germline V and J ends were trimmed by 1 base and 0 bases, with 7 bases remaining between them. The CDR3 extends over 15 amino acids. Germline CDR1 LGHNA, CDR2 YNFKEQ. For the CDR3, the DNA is TGTGCCAGCAGCCAAGGGCACGATAGCAATCAGCCCCAGCATTTT. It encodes CASSQGHDSNQPQHF.